This entry lists 23 T cell receptor beta chains sequenced from one sample in a study of blood T cell repertoires in COVID-19. Assay used: immunoSEQ multiplex PCR; TCRdb lists only in-frame clones, some missing. The data hold approximately 120,000 clones, with around four fifths observed a single time. The sample comprised peripheral blood. Every receptor here comes from a human donor in a cohort sampled during active COVID-19.

The chain uses TRBV7-2 and TRBJ1-5; a possible D gene is TRBD1 (5 bases). CDR3 size: 14 residues. Germline CDR1 reads SGHTA; CDR2 reads FQGNSA. Trimming took 1 base from V and 1 from J, leaving 5 bases between them. The CDR3 loop is CASSLDRSNQPQHF. CDR3 coding DNA: TGTGCCAGCAGCTTAGACAGGAGCAATCAGCCCCAGCATTTT.

V and J are TRBV20-1 and TRBJ1-4; no clear D gene. Trimming removed 3 bases at V and 8 bases at J, with 25 bases between. The CDR3 has 17 residues. CDR1 is DFQATT, CDR2 SNEGSKA, per germline (reference sequence). The CDR3 spells CSASLYGGSKLREKLFF. The CDR3 DNA reads TGCAGTGCTAGTCTCTACGGCGGCAGTAAACTGAGGGAAAAACTGTTTTTT.

The rearrangement uses TRBV5-1 and TRBJ2-2; the D gene is possibly TRBD2 (6 bases). The CDR3 loop spans 14 amino acids. Trimming cost V 0 bases and J 7 bases, with 10 bases left between them. From germline, CDR1 is SGHRS and CDR2 YFSETQ. The CDR3 DNA sequence: TGCGCCAGCAGCTTGGACGGGGAGGACGGGGAGCTGTTTTTT. This codes for CASSLDGEDGELFF.

V is TRBV19 and J is TRBJ1-5; 10 bases match TRBD1. Germline-derived CDR1 and CDR2 are LNHDA and SQIVND (reference sequence). This CDR3 is built from 17 residues. Unmatched junction bases numbered 15, after V lost 7 bases and J lost 6 bases. The CDR3 spells CASTLITGTGAGQPQHF. For the CDR3, the DNA is TGTGCCAGTACTCTCATTACCGGGACAGGGGCTGGTCAGCCCCAGCATTTT. The full variable domain, rest sourced from reference TRBV19 and TRBJ1-5, is DGGITQSPKYLFRKEGQNVTLSCEQNLNHDAMYWYRQDPGQGLRLIYYSQIVNDFQKGDIAEGYSVSREKKESFPLTVTSAQKNPTAFYLCASTLITGTGAGQPQHFGDGTRLSIL.

This clone was recorded a few times. This sequence joins TRBV7-2 and TRBJ2-2, with D perhaps matching TRBD2 (7 bases). V lost 1 base and J lost 4, with 13 bases in between. CDR1 and CDR2 (germline): SGHTA, FQGNSA. The CDR3 consists of 16 residues. The chain's CDR3 is CASSLVYGGLTGELFF. CDR3 nucleotides: TGTGCCAGCAGCTTAGTATACGGGGGGCTCACCGGGGAGCTGTTTTTT.

The chain joins TRBV6-2 or TRBV6-3 to TRBJ2-7; a possible D gene is TRBD1 (5 bases). From germline, CDR1 is MNHEY and CDR2 SVGEGT. The CDR3 is 14 residues long. V was pared by 2 bases and J by 0 bases, with 8 bases between. CDR3 coding DNA: TGTGCCAGCAGTTACGACAGAAACTCCTACGAGCAGTACTTC. Protein: CASSYDRNSYEQYF.

The chain uses TRBV27 and TRBJ2-5, with a tentative D call TRBD1 (6 bases). CDR1 is MNHEY and CDR2 is SMNVEV in the germline V gene (reference sequence). This CDR3 comprises 13 residues. V lost 3 bases, J lost 4 bases, and 9 bases lay in between. The CDR3 is CASSFGTRETQYF. The CDR3 DNA reads as TGTGCCAGCAGTTTCGGGACAAGAGAGACCCAGTACTTC.

The DNA for the CDR3 is TGTGCCAGCAGCCGCCAGACAGGAAGAATAGATACGCAGTATTTT. Amino acids: CASSRQTGRIDTQYF. The chain carries TRBV28 and TRBJ2-3; TRBD1 is a possible D gene (6 bases). Trimming took 6 bases from V and 5 from J, leaving 18 bases between them. This CDR3 has 15 residues. Germline CDR1 MDHEN, CDR2 SYDVKM.

The chain combines TRBV9 with TRBJ1-2, with D possibly being TRBD1 (6 bases). The CDR3 runs to 15 residues. Looked up from germline, CDR1 is SGDLS and CDR2 is YYNGEE. Trimming stripped 3 bases from V and 2 bases from J, with 14 bases between. The CDR3 DNA is TGTGCCAGCAGCGCCCAATCTCAGGGGAACTATGGCTACACCTTC. Its translation is CASSAQSQGNYGYTF.

The CDR3 nucleotides are TGTGCCAGCAGCCGAAACAGGGCTGGGGCCAACGTCCTGACTTTC. This gives the protein CASSRNRAGANVLTF. The V call is TRBV7-8, the J call TRBJ2-6; possibly TRBD1 for D (6 bases). The CDR3 contains 15 residues. V was cut by 5 bases and J by 2 bases, with 10 bases left in between. The germline V gene encodes CDR1 SGHVS and CDR2 FQNEAQ.

The chain employs TRBV4-2 and TRBJ2-1; 11 bases agree with TRBD2. The CDR3 is 15 residues long. V lost 4 bases and J lost 8; bases outside the gene matches: 7. Germline V gives CDR1 LGHNA, CDR2 YNFKEQ. CDR3 region: CASSPGTSGKDEQFF. CDR3 DNA: TGTGCCAGCAGCCCAGGGACTAGCGGTAAGGATGAGCAGTTCTTC.

This chain joins TRBV5-1 and TRBJ1-1; 8 bases align to TRBD1. V shed 3 bases and J 4 bases; nucleotides not matched to a gene: 5. There are 14 residues in the CDR3. Germline V gene lookup returns CDR1 SGHRS and CDR2 YFSETQ. The CDR3 region has the DNA TGCGCCAGCAGCTCAGGGGGCCGGGGCACTGAAGCTTTCTTT. It encodes CASSSGGRGTEAFF.

The V and J genes are TRBV6-2 or TRBV6-3 and TRBJ2-2, with D possibly matching TRBD2 (5 bases). Germline V CDR1 and CDR2: MNHEY, SVGEGT. The CDR3 is 15 residues long. The V end lost 2 bases, the J end lost 2 bases, and 9 bases lay between the germline ends. The CDR3 DNA reads TGTGCCAGCAGTTACGGAGGTTTTAACACCGGGGAGCTGTTTTTT. Protein product: CASSYGGFNTGELFF.

This clone showed up many times. The chain combines TRBV19 with TRBJ2-7, with TRBD1 identical over 8 bases. The CDR3 has 15 residues. V trimming: 1 base; J trimming: 2 bases; junction bases outside the gene matches: 4. Germline lookup yields CDR1 LNHDA and CDR2 SQIVND (reference sequence). DNA of the CDR3: TGTGCCAGTAGTATAGGACAGGGGCGAACCTACGAGCAGTACTTC. Its translation: CASSIGQGRTYEQYF.

This clone came up once. This rearrangement joins TRBV13 to TRBJ2-5, with D possibly TRBD2 on 5 matching bases. The CDR3 runs 11 residues. With 4 bases removed from V and 5 bases from J, the gap between germline ends came to 5 bases. The germline V gene has CDR1 PRHDT and CDR2 FYEKMQ (reference sequence). The CDR3 reads CASSSGETQYF. For the CDR3, the DNA is TGTGCCAGCAGCTCGGGGGAGACCCAGTACTTC.

The V and J genes are TRBV12-3 or TRBV12-4 and TRBJ2-7, with D uncertain. The V gene lost 6 bases and the J gene lost 3 bases, with 6 bases spanning the gap. The CDR3 consists of 11 residues. The CDR3 spells CASRRFYEQYF. The CDR3 nucleotides read TGTGCCAGCAGACGGTTCTACGAGCAGTACTTC.

The rearrangement joins TRBV6-5 to TRBJ1-2; D unclear. This CDR3 has 13 residues. The V gene's germline CDR1 is MNHEY and CDR2 SVGAGI. V was pared by 6 bases and J by 5 bases, with 13 bases between. The CDR3 protein is CASSSVTVYGYTF. The CDR3 nucleotides are TGTGCCAGCAGCTCCGTTACAGTTTATGGCTACACCTTC.

The chain has TRBV2 and TRBJ1-4; TRBD1 aligns across 10 bases. Trimming removed 7 bases from V and 5 bases from J; junction bases left unmatched: 4. Germline V CDR1 and CDR2: SNHLY, FYNNEI. CDR3 length equals 14 residues. This CDR3 reads CASIAGQGNEKLFF. CDR3 nucleotides: TGTGCCAGCATCGCGGGACAGGGGAATGAAAAACTGTTTTTT.

The CDR3 DNA is TGTGCCAGCAGCCCCGGTCTAGCGACGAACACCGGGGAGCTGTTTTTT. Translated: CASSPGLATNTGELFF. The chain uses TRBV7-6 and TRBJ2-2, with D possibly TRBD2 on 6 matching bases. The CDR3 extends over 16 amino acids. With 5 bases removed from V and 0 bases from J, the gap between germline ends came to 13 bases. Germline V gene lookup returns CDR1 SGHVS and CDR2 FNYEAQ.

J is TRBJ2-1 and V is TRBV6-4; D might be TRBD1 (7 bases). V lost 6 bases and J 7 bases, leaving 22 bases between the germline ends. Germline values: CDR1 MRHNA, CDR2 SNTAGT. The CDR3 totals 16 residues. CDR3 in amino acids: CASSPMEGAGGNEQFF. For the CDR3, the DNA is TGTGCCAGCAGCCCTATGGAGGGGGCCGGCGGGAATGAGCAGTTCTTC.

V and J are TRBV19 and TRBJ2-3; a weak D match, TRBD2 (6 bases). The germline V and J ends were trimmed by 3 bases and 2 bases, with 9 bases remaining between them. This CDR3 region has 14 residues. Per germline, CDR1 LNHDA and CDR2 SQIVND (reference sequence). The CDR3 DNA reads as TGTGCCAGTAGTATGGAGGGAAACACAGATACGCAGTATTTT. Amino acid sequence: CASSMEGNTDTQYF. The entire variable domain, with the rest obtained from reference TRBV19 and TRBJ2-3, is as follows: DGGITQSPKYLFRKEGQNVTLSCEQNLNHDAMYWYRQDPGQGLRLIYYSQIVNDFQKGDIAEGYSVSREKKESFPLTVTSAQKNPTAFYLCASSMEGNTDTQYFGPGTRLTVL.

The rearrangement joins TRBV7-8 to TRBJ2-1; possibly TRBD1 for D (5 bases). In germline, CDR1 is SGHVS, CDR2 FQNEAQ. The germline V and J ends were trimmed by 5 bases and 9 bases, with 11 bases remaining between them. CDR3 length: 12 residues. CDR3 loop: CASSAGHPEQFF. The CDR3 nucleotides read TGTGCCAGCAGCGCCGGACATCCTGAGCAGTTCTTC.

This rearrangement joins TRBV7-2 to TRBJ2-1, with TRBD1 matching over 7 bases. V gave up 5 bases and J gave up 2 bases; unmatched junction bases: 6. This CDR3 has 15 amino acids. CDR1 is SGHTA and CDR2 is FQGNSA in the germline V gene. CDR3 residues: CASSRGQTPYNEQFF. Written as DNA, the CDR3 is TGTGCCAGCAGCCGGGGACAGACGCCCTACAATGAGCAGTTCTTC.